This T cell receptor (beta chain) was recorded in a study of blood T cell repertoires in COVID-19. Study context: Acute and convalescent COVID-19 samples came from the United States, Italy and Spain. Nucleic acid was either cDNA or gDNA, and it came from T cells, B-cell-depleted T cells, or PBMCs.

The method was immunoSEQ multiplex PCR; TCRdb's version includes in-frame clones alone and lacks a portion of them. The profile shows about 250,000 clones, approximately 88% of them singletons. This clone appeared once. V gave up 2 bases and J gave up 3 bases; unmatched junction bases: 4. In germline, CDR1 is LNHNV, CDR2 YYDKDF (reference sequence). This CDR3 is 15 amino acids long. Sequenced: peripheral blood. J is TRBJ2-3 and V is TRBV15, with 8 nucleotides matching TRBD1. The origin of this receptor is a woman aged 25-40 years with COVID-19, enrolled during active disease. The CDR3 DNA reads as TGTGCCACCAGCAGAACCGGGACAGGTACAGATACGCAGTATTTT. Protein product: CATSRTGTGTDTQYF.